The sequence of this T cell receptor beta chain was determined in a study of cytotoxic CD8 clonotypes in ibrutinib-treated CLL. For the study at large: The authors obtained response samples at a median of roughly twelve months of treatment, range 6 to 36. Notes on the study in general: Having risen at ibrutinib response, clonality had fallen back toward baseline by progression. Private clonotypes, not public ones, expanded at ibrutinib response.

This clone appeared many times. No antigen is known for it. Sequencing was designed to attain a depth spanning 1 in 200,000 to 1 in 1 million T cells. Libraries were prepared by immunoSEQ multiplex PCR; TCRdb keeps only in-frame clonotypes and omits some of them. The sample contains over 95,000 clones, roughly 57% of which appear only once. The sequencing used PBMCs, collected after 24 months of ibrutinib treatment. The origin of this receptor is a human donor with chronic lymphocytic leukemia.

The CDR3 nucleotides read TGCGCCAGCAGTACAAATGGCTACACCTTC. This encodes CASSTNGYTF. The chain combines TRBV10-1 with TRBJ1-2; D is unresolved. Germline V lookup: CDR1 WNHNN, CDR2 SYGVQD (reference sequence). The CDR3 has 10 residues. Trimming pared 5 bases from V and 6 bases from J, leaving 4 bases between.